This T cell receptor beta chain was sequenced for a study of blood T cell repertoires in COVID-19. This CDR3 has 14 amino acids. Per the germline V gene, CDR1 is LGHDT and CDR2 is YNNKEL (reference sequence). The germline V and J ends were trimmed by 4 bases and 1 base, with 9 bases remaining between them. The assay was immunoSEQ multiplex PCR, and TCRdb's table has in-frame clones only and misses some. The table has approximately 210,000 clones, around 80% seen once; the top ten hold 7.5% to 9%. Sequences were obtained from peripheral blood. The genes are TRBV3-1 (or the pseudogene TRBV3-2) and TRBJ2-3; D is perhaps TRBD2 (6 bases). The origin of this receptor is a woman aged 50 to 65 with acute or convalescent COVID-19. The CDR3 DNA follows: TGTGCCAGCAGCCCCCGCGGGGGCACAGATACGCAGTATTTT. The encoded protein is CASSPRGGTDTQYF.